This T cell receptor (beta chain) was recovered during a study of OX40 agonist ivuxolimab in advanced cancers. Per germline, CDR1 MNHEY and CDR2 SVGAGI. The CDR3 sequence is 14 residues long. V was clipped by 4 bases and J by 7 bases; unmatched bases: 7. Assay: immunoSEQ multiplex PCR; the TCRdb copy retains only in-frame clones and omits some. The data show 74,000 or so clones, around 85% seen once. This clonotype was sampled from an adult with an advanced solid tumor such as melanoma, head and neck, liver or kidney cancer. The chain joins TRBV6-5 to TRBJ1-2; 9 bases agree with TRBD1. The sequencing used CD4+ or CD8+ T cells sorted from blood, collected in a trial of the OX40 agonist ivuxolimab. CDR3 nucleotide sequence: TGTGCCAGCAGTTTCCTACAGGGGGCGAGTGGCTACACCTTC. Translated: CASSFLQGASGYTF.